The rows below give T cell receptor beta chains drawn from one sample of a study of blood T cell repertoires in COVID-19. Some clones are missing from TCRdb's copy, which holds only in-frame ones; the method was immunoSEQ multiplex PCR. The sample lists 300,000 to 400,000 clones, approximately 86% occurring once. The specimen sequenced was PBMCs or T cells enriched from blood (not recorded which). The source is a woman aged 40 to 50 with acute COVID-19. The CDR3 runs from the conserved cysteine through the conserved F or W.

TRBJ1-1,TRBV10-3,CAISPIMNTEAFF
TRBJ1-5,TRBV10-3,CAISPDRGSDQPQHF
TRBJ2-7,TRBV5-4,CASSQSGTAAFGQYF
TRBJ1-1,TRBV2,CASRNRHVNTEAFF
TRBJ1-3,TRBV3-1/TRBV3-2,CASRDSERGLTGNTIYF
TRBJ1-2,TRBV3-1/TRBV3-2,CASSTPGTGYNYGYTF
TRBJ2-5,TRBV6-2/TRBV6-3,CASSRTTSGAETQYF
TRBJ1-1,TRBV14,CASSPQQGMNTEAFF
TRBJ2-1,TRBV9,CASSVGGGPHNEQFF
TRBJ2-1,TRBV11-3,CASSLDRQGGYNEQFF
TRBJ1-1,TRBV12-3/TRBV12-4,CASSLPPPGEAFF
TRBJ1-2,TRBV5-4,CASQNPDRADHYGYTF
TRBJ1-6,TRBV6-5,CASSLYSYNSPLHF
TRBJ1-2,TRBV28,CASSLSIRGGYGYTF
TRBJ1-1,TRBV6-5,CASSYSGGTVNTEAFF
TRBJ2-3,TRBV6-2/TRBV6-3,CASSLLAGGLGADTQYF
TRBJ1-5,TRBV21-1,CASSYRGITHF
TRBJ1-5,TRBV10-3,CAISGEVSQPQHF
TRBJ1-2,TRBV5-4,CASSPTGYGYTF
TRBJ1-2,TRBV3-1/TRBV3-2,CASSQVSVGVSYTF
TRBJ1-5,TRBV15,CATSRGTGGIRSNQPQHF
TRBJ2-5,TRBV18,CASSPQQGASETQYF
TRBJ2-3,TRBV5-1,CASSSGQGADTQYF
TRBJ1-5,TRBV19,CASSDRVQAQHF
TRBJ1-2,TRBV6-6,CASSYPGQGPAYTF
TRBJ2-1,TRBV6-4,CASSGGANNEQFF
TRBJ2-3,TRBV5-5,CASQRRETDTQYF
TRBJ1-1,TRBV27,CASSSRLHPILDNTEAFF
TRBJ2-1,TRBV28,CASSSPTSSYNEQFF
TRBJ2-1,TRBV3-1/TRBV3-2,CASSQEVAGKNNEQFF
TRBJ2-5,TRBV5-1,CASRPAGGRDSNQETQYF